A single sample is the source of the 3 T cell receptor beta chains below, sequenced in a study of persistence of HIV-infected CD4 T cells. The stimulus was an HIV-1 Gag 15-mer peptide pool, 0.85 to 1 ug/peptide/mL. Memory cells lacking CD40L and CD69 with high CD45RO were sorted. The immunoSEQ assay was version 4, run in survey mode. The repertoire was sequenced with immunoSEQ multiplex PCR; TCRdb's copy has only in-frame clones and lacks some. The sample records about 36,000 clones, approximately 85% being singletons. No antigen has been assigned to these receptors. Specimen: cultured CD4+ T cells from PBMCs, collected from a patient who received antiretroviral therapy. These receptors were collected from an adult with HIV. The donor label of this sample is uncertain.

This sequence joins TRBV7-9 and TRBJ2-5, with D tentatively TRBD2 (5 bases). Germline values: CDR1 SEHNR, CDR2 FQNEAQ (reference sequence). The CDR3 has 14 residues. V was pared by 5 bases and J by 2 bases, with 12 bases between. The CDR3 loop reads CASSPQSGQETQYF. The CDR3 nucleotides are TGTGCCAGCAGCCCGCAGTCGGGGCAAGAGACCCAGTACTTC.

The V call is TRBV28, the J call TRBJ1-5; D is possibly TRBD1 (5 bases). This CDR3 is built from 14 residues. The V end lost 1 base, the J end lost 7 bases, and 11 bases lay between the germline ends. CDR1 is MDHEN and CDR2 is SYDVKM in the germline V gene. CDR3 nucleotides: TGTGCCAGCAGTTTATATGGGGCACGGCAGCCCCAGCATTTT. This codes for CASSLYGARQPQHF.

The table lists this clone with a count of one. The chain has TRBV24-1 and TRBJ1-2; D unresolved. In germline, CDR1 is KGHDR, CDR2 SFDVKD. Trimming cost V 3 bases and J 0 bases, with 4 bases left between them. The CDR3 consists of 13 residues. The CDR3, as DNA: TGTGCCACCAGTGATGCAGCTAACTATGGCTACACCTTC. Translation: CATSDAANYGYTF.